Listed below are T cell receptor beta chains from one sample, sequenced in a study of blood T cell repertoires in COVID-19. The method was immunoSEQ multiplex PCR; TCRdb's version includes in-frame clones alone and lacks a portion of them. The sample records 150,000 to 200,000 clones, around 85% being singletons. The sequencing input was peripheral blood. The receptors stem from a man of 80 years or more with COVID-19, enrolled during active disease. The CDR3 runs from the conserved cysteine through the conserved F or W. The D gene is left open where the match is weak. Clone size appears in some rows only: once, few, many, or a class for an expanded clone.

clone size,D gene,V gene,J gene,CDR3 DNA,CDR3 protein
-,TRBD1,TRBV19,TRBJ1-2,TGTGCCAGTAGTATCGTCATGGGACAGGGGTTTGATCAGGGCTACACCTTC,CASSIVMGQGFDQGYTF
-,TRBD1,TRBV11-2,TRBJ2-5,TGTGCCAGCAGCGAAAGGCCGGGACAGAGTTACCAAGAGACCCAGTACTTC,CASSERPGQSYQETQYF
-,TRBD1,TRBV11-3,TRBJ2-1,TGTGCCAGCAGCTTAGCGGACAGGTCTGTCTACTACAATGAGCAGTTCTTC,CASSLADRSVYYNEQFF
once,TRBD1,TRBV12-5,TRBJ1-6,TGTGCTAGTGGGACGACAGGGTTGGGCTATAATTCACCCCTCCACTTT,CASGTTGLGYNSPLHF
-,-,TRBV3-1/TRBV3-2,TRBJ1-2,TGTGCCAGCAGCCCCCGGAGGGGGGGCGGCTATGGCTACACCTTC,CASSPRRGGGYGYTF
-,TRBD1,TRBV27,TRBJ1-1,TGTGCCAGCAGTTTCCGACAGGGGCACACTGAAGCTTTCTTT,CASSFRQGHTEAFF
-,-,TRBV3-1/TRBV3-2,TRBJ1-5,TGTGCCAGCAGCCAAGAGGGGGGTCGTCCCCAGCATTTT,CASSQEGGRPQHF
-,TRBD1,TRBV5-4,TRBJ1-4,TGTGCCAGCAGCACCGGACAGGGGTTTGAAAAACTGTTTTTT,CASSTGQGFEKLFF
once,-,TRBV18,TRBJ2-2,TGTGCCAGCTCAAGCGGACCCCTTGGGACCGGGGAGCTGTTTTTT,CASSSGPLGTGELFF
-,-,TRBV7-9,TRBJ2-2,TGTGCCAGCAGCTTAGCCTCCGTGAACACCGGGGAGCTGTTTTTT,CASSLASVNTGELFF
-,TRBD1,TRBV6-5,TRBJ1-2,TGTGCCAGCAGTTACTCAGGGAGGCAGGGGGGAGGCTACACCTTC,CASSYSGRQGGGYTF
-,-,TRBV28,TRBJ2-5,TGTGCCAGCAGTGCCGTGGGGGGGCGGGAGACCCAGTACTTC,CASSAVGGRETQYF
-,-,TRBV5-4,TRBJ2-3,TGTGCCAGCAGCGTGAGGGCTGATACGCAGTATTTT,CASSVRADTQYF
-,TRBD1,TRBV19,TRBJ2-7,TGTGCCAGTAGTCTGGGACAGTCCTACGAGCAGTACTTC,CASSLGQSYEQYF
-,-,TRBV25-1,TRBJ1-2,TGTGCCAGCAGTGAAGAGGGGGGGGTGCGTGGCTACACCTTC,CASSEEGGVRGYTF
-,-,TRBV6-6,TRBJ1-1,TGTGCCAGCAGTTCTCCCCGTTCGATTCGGAGAACTGAAGCTTTCTTT,CASSSPRSIRRTEAFF
-,-,TRBV9,TRBJ2-7,TGTGCCAGCAGCGAGGGAGGGGGTCTCTCCTACGAGCAGTACTTC,CASSEGGGLSYEQYF
-,TRBD2,TRBV5-4,TRBJ2-3,TGTGCCAGCAGCTTGACCGCGGGGGGGCGGACAGATACGCAGTATTTT,CASSLTAGGRTDTQYF
-,TRBD1,TRBV29-1,TRBJ2-2,TGCAGCGCCCTCGGACAGGGGTCTAACACCGGGGAGCTGTTTTTT,CSALGQGSNTGELFF
-,-,TRBV5-1,TRBJ2-4,TGCGCCAGCAGCTTGGAACTAGCAAGCATTCAGTACTTC,CASSLELASIQYF
many,TRBD1,TRBV7-9,TRBJ1-2,TGTGCCAGCAGCTTGGACAGGACGGGTGGCTACACCTTC,CASSLDRTGGYTF
-,-,TRBV6-6,TRBJ1-4,TGTGCCAGCAGTTACGGGGCCTGGGATGAAAAACTGTTTTTT,CASSYGAWDEKLFF
-,-,TRBV12-5,TRBJ1-1,TGTGCTAGTGGCTCGGGTTACACTGAAGCTTTCTTT,CASGSGYTEAFF
-,-,TRBV11-3,TRBJ2-7,TGTGCCAGCAGCCCAGGACAGTCCTACGAGCAGTACTTC,CASSPGQSYEQYF
once,TRBD1,TRBV4-1,TRBJ1-4,TGCGCCAGCAGCCTTGGACAGGAGAAGGAAAAACTGTTTTTT,CASSLGQEKEKLFF
-,-,TRBV7-8,TRBJ1-1,TGTGCCAGCAACTTCGGACTGGTGAACACTGAAGCTTTCTTT,CASNFGLVNTEAFF
-,-,TRBV6-5,TRBJ1-4,TGTGCCAGCAGTTACGACTTCAGGGGTGAACTGTTTTTT,CASSYDFRGELFF
-,-,TRBV5-5,TRBJ2-5,TGTGCCAGCAGCCAACAGGGTATAGAGACCCAGTACTTC,CASSQQGIETQYF
-,TRBD1,TRBV12-5,TRBJ1-4,TGTGCTAGTGGGACAGGGGGCGCGGGAAAACTGTTTTTT,CASGTGGAGKLFF
-,TRBD2,TRBV5-4,TRBJ2-5,TGTGCCAGCAGCTTGGGGGGCGGACTAGCGGGGGGCGGGGAGACCCAGTACTTC,CASSLGGGLAGGGETQYF
-,-,TRBV6-5,TRBJ1-2,TGTGCCAGCAGGGTTCAGGGCCGGTATGGCTACACCTTC,CASRVQGRYGYTF
-,TRBD1,TRBV29-1,TRBJ1-2,TGCAGCGTTGAACCCTTGACCCGAGACAGGGGCTATGGCTACACCTTC,CSVEPLTRDRGYGYTF
-,TRBD2,TRBV28,TRBJ2-7,TGTGCCAGCAGTTTATCCGGCGGGGGGAGCTCCTACGAGCAGTACTTC,CASSLSGGGSSYEQYF
-,-,TRBV28,TRBJ2-3,TGTGCCAGCAGTTCTCCAGGGAGCACAGATACGCAGTATTTT,CASSSPGSTDTQYF
-,-,TRBV15,TRBJ2-7,TGTGCCACCAGCAGTGGGGGCAACTCCTACGAGCAGTACTTC,CATSSGGNSYEQYF
-,TRBD1,TRBV5-1,TRBJ1-5,TGCGCCAGCAGCTTGGAGGGACAGGGCCAGCCCCAGCATTTT,CASSLEGQGQPQHF
-,TRBD1,TRBV7-9,TRBJ1-5,TGTGCCAGCAGCTTAGCCCGGGGACAGAGTTTTTCGGAACCCCAGCATTTT,CASSLARGQSFSEPQHF
few,-,TRBV6-4,TRBJ2-7,TGTGACGCCTTAGATGGAGAAGAGCAGTACTTC,CDALDGEEQYF
-,-,TRBV5-1,TRBJ2-2,TGCGCCAGCAGCTTGTCCGGGAGCGGGGAGCTGTTTTTT,CASSLSGSGELFF
-,TRBD1,TRBV18,TRBJ2-1,TGTGCCAGCTCACCACGGGGACAGGGACGCTACAATGAGCAGTTCTTC,CASSPRGQGRYNEQFF
-,TRBD1,TRBV10-3,TRBJ1-2,TGTGCCATCAGTACGGGACAGGACTACTATGGCTACACCTTC,CAISTGQDYYGYTF
-,-,TRBV2,TRBJ1-5,TGTGCCAGCAGTGGGGCTCAAGTGCAGCCCCAGCATTTT,CASSGAQVQPQHF
-,TRBD2,TRBV7-8,TRBJ2-1,TGTGCCAGCAGCCCGAGCGGGGGCGGATACAATGAGCAGTTCTTC,CASSPSGGGYNEQFF
-,-,TRBV5-6,TRBJ1-6,TGTGCCAGCAGCTTGGTCCCAGGTCGGAATTCACCCCTCCACTTT,CASSLVPGRNSPLHF
-,TRBD1,TRBV10-2,TRBJ1-1,TGCGCCAGCTCCCAGGACAGGGGGCTCACTGAAGCTTTCTTT,CASSQDRGLTEAFF
-,-,TRBV28,TRBJ1-1,TGTGCCAGCAGTTTAAGGGCAGGGATGAACACTGAAGCTTTCTTT,CASSLRAGMNTEAFF
few,TRBD1,TRBV7-2,TRBJ1-5,TGTGCCAGCAGCGCAGCGGCAGGACAGGGGAATCAGCCCCAGCATTTT,CASSAAAGQGNQPQHF
-,-,TRBV10-3,TRBJ1-3,TGTGCCATCAGGACAGGCTCTGGAAACACCATATATTTT,CAIRTGSGNTIYF
once,-,TRBV6-6,TRBJ2-2,TGTGCCAGCGATGGGGCAGCCATTATAGGGGAGCTGTTTTTT,CASDGAAIIGELFF
-,-,TRBV9,TRBJ2-1,TGTGCCAGCAGCCCCCGGTTGGGGGGGCAAGTTGACAATGAGCAGTTCTTC,CASSPRLGGQVDNEQFF
-,-,TRBV18,TRBJ2-5,TGTGCCAGCTCGACAGGGTACCTTCGGGGGGAGACCCAGTACTTC,CASSTGYLRGETQYF
-,-,TRBV6-5,TRBJ1-1,TGTGCCAGCGAGCGGGGAGCGAACACTGAAGCTTTCTTT,CASERGANTEAFF
-,-,TRBV9,TRBJ1-2,TGTGCCAGCAGCGTCGCTGGCAACTATGGCTACACCTTC,CASSVAGNYGYTF
-,TRBD1,TRBV5-4,TRBJ2-3,TGTGCCAGCAGCTTGCGACAGGGGCGGAATACGCAGTATTTT,CASSLRQGRNTQYF
few,-,TRBV12-3/TRBV12-4,TRBJ2-1,TGTGCCAGCACAACTACCAATGAGCAGTTCTTC,CASTTTNEQFF